This T cell receptor beta chain was captured by sequencing in a study of T cell repertoires in cytomegalovirus infection. Notes on the study in general: Ex vivo responses were dominated by HLA-C-restricted CMV-specific TCR beta clonotypes.

The CDR3 contains 15 residues. V gave up 5 bases and J gave up 2 bases, with 16 bases separating them. Germline V gene data show CDR1 as SGHVS and CDR2 as FNYEAQ. TCRdb reprocessed the reads via MiXCR and lists one record per CDR3 protein. The profile covers approximately 990,000 distinct CDR3 sequences, with approximately 33% appearing a single time and 13% taken by the ten largest. Concerning this clonotype itself: What it recognizes is unknown.

The chain has TRBV7-6 and TRBJ2-7, with a tentative D call TRBD1 (6 bases). The starting material was cultured CD8+ T cells from PBMCs, obtained from culture after CMV antigen stimulation. The origin of this receptor is a human donor in good health (CMV status not recorded). Some clones in this sample may be carry-over from other donors' samples. CDR3: CASSDRIGTPYEQYF. The CDR3 DNA sequence: TGTGCCAGCAGCGACCGTATCGGGACACCCTACGAGCAGTACTTC. Full variable domain (outside the CDR3, taken from reference TRBV7-6 and TRBJ2-7): GAGVSQSPRYKVTKRGQDVALRCDPISGHVSLYWYRQALGQGPEFLTYFNYEAQQDKSGLPNDRFSAERPEGSISTLTIQRTEQRDSAMYRCASSDRIGTPYEQYFGPGTRLTVT.